This passage covers 9 T cell receptor beta chains from one sample sequenced in a study of T cell responses to AZD1222 COVID-19 vaccine. Some clones are missing from TCRdb's copy, which holds only in-frame ones; the method was immunoSEQ multiplex PCR. Found here are some 120,000 clones, approximately 86% of them singletons; the top ten hold under 6%. Sample: peripheral blood, taken 28 days after the second AZD1222 dose. These receptors were obtained from an adult who received the AZD1222 COVID-19 vaccine.

This clone was picked up a small number of times. This rearrangement joins TRBV28 to TRBJ1-5, with D hard to call. Germline assignment: CDR1 MDHEN and CDR2 SYDVKM. The CDR3 runs 12 residues. Trimming shortened V by 3 bases and J by 7 bases, and 7 bases separated the two germline ends. Written as DNA, the CDR3 is TGTGCCAGCAGTTTCGAGGGACAGCCCCAGCATTTT. Its protein is CASSFEGQPQHF. Looking up the rest from reference TRBV28 and TRBJ1-5 gives the full variable domain: DVKVTQSSRYLVKRTGEKVFLECVQDMDHENMFWYRQDPGLGLRLIYFSYDVKMKEKGDIPEGYSVSREKKERFSLILESASTNQTSMYLCASSFEGQPQHFGDGTRLSIL.

This rearrangement joins TRBV28 to TRBJ2-3, with D hard to call. Germline V gene lookup returns CDR1 MDHEN and CDR2 SYDVKM. Trimming took off 6 bases at V and 0 bases at J, with 13 bases between the two ends. CDR3 length: 15 amino acids. CDR3 region: CASSYATMSTDTQYF. Written as DNA, the CDR3 is TGTGCCAGCAGCTACGCCACTATGAGCACAGATACGCAGTATTTT. Supplemented by reference TRBV28 and TRBJ2-3, the full variable domain reads DVKVTQSSRYLVKRTGEKVFLECVQDMDHENMFWYRQDPGLGLRLIYFSYDVKMKEKGDIPEGYSVSREKKERFSLILESASTNQTSMYLCASSYATMSTDTQYFGPGTRLTVL.

The chain couples TRBV7-3 to TRBJ2-3; possible D gene TRBD1, 5 bases. The V gene lost 5 bases and the J gene lost 4 bases, with 13 bases spanning the gap. Germline lookup yields CDR1 SGHTA and CDR2 FQGTGA. The CDR3 has 14 amino acids. CDR3 sequence (DNA): TGTGCCAGCAGCCCATCGTGGGGCGCAGATACGCAGTATTTT. It yields the protein CASSPSWGADTQYF.

The chain employs TRBV12-5 and TRBJ1-6; 7 bases map to TRBD1. The V gene's germline CDR1 is LGHNT and CDR2 FRNRAP. The CDR3 extends over 13 amino acids. Losses at the gene ends were 5 bases for V and 9 bases for J; bases not matched to a gene: 4. The DNA of the CDR3 is TGTGCTAGTGGTGGACAGGCGGGTTCACCCCTCCACTTT. Amino acid sequence: CASGGQAGSPLHF.

The chain carries TRBV6-5 and TRBJ2-5, with no clear D. Germline V lookup: CDR1 MNHEY, CDR2 SVGAGI. CDR3 length equals 12 residues. Trimming pared 6 bases from V and 5 bases from J, leaving 10 bases between. Here the CDR3 reads CASSRSSETQYF. The CDR3 DNA is TGTGCCAGCAGCCGAAGCTCGGAGACCCAGTACTTC.

The genes are TRBV6-2 or TRBV6-3 and TRBJ1-5, with D perhaps matching TRBD1 (5 bases). Germline CDR1 MNHEY, CDR2 SVGEGT. V lost 0 bases to trimming and J lost 6 bases, with 15 bases between them. The CDR3 spans 16 residues. The CDR3 spells CASSYSRGPVGQPQHF. CDR3 nucleotide sequence: TGTGCCAGCAGTTACTCGAGGGGTCCGGTGGGTCAGCCCCAGCATTTT.

V gene TRBV4-1 combines with J gene TRBJ1-5; D is ambiguous. CDR1 MGHRA and CDR2 YSYEKL come from the germline V gene. The CDR3 consists of 17 residues. V was trimmed by 0 bases and J by 0 bases, leaving 12 bases between them. The CDR3: CASSQDRVGFSNQPQHF. The CDR3 DNA sequence: TGCGCCAGCAGCCAAGATAGGGTAGGGTTTAGCAATCAGCCCCAGCATTTT.

This chain uses TRBV29-1 with TRBJ2-2; D is ambiguous. Germline V gene data show CDR1 as SQVTM and CDR2 as ANQGSEA. V lost 1 base, J lost 3 bases, and 6 bases lay in between. The CDR3 spans 13 residues. CDR3 in DNA: TGCAGCGTTGAAGGGGGTGACACCGGGGAGCTGTTTTTT. It codes for CSVEGGDTGELFF.

The rearrangement uses TRBV5-1 and TRBJ1-6; unclear D gene. V gave up 0 bases and J gave up 4 bases, with 8 bases separating them. Germline CDR1 and CDR2: SGHRS and YFSETQ. This CDR3 region has 15 residues. CDR3 coding DNA: TGCGCCAGCAGCTTGGGTCAGAATTATAATTCACCCCTCCACTTT. This gives the protein CASSLGQNYNSPLHF.